These 21 T cell receptor beta chains were all obtained from the same sample, sequenced in a study of T-cell memory formation after mild COVID-19. TCRdb processed the 5' RACE reads anew with MiXCR; each CDR3 protein has one entry. This sample has roughly 150,000 distinct CDR3 sequences, with more than 13% found just once. Sequencing was done on a sample of PBMCs or a T cell subset sorted from them (not recorded which). Source of these receptors: an adult woman who had mild COVID-19 (a few samples of this study predate the infection). Cell type and time point are not known.

The chain combines TRBV9 with TRBJ2-2; possible D gene TRBD2, 5 bases. The CDR3 totals 14 residues. V lost 4 bases, J lost 4 bases, and 11 bases lay in between. Germline V CDR1 and CDR2: SGDLS, YYNGEE. The CDR3 sequence: CASSPSGLTGELFF. The CDR3 coding sequence is TGTGCCAGCAGCCCCTCCGGACTCACCGGGGAGCTGTTTTTT.

The rearrangement links TRBV7-9 to TRBJ2-1, with unresolved D. The germline V and J ends were trimmed by 1 base and 0 bases, with 4 bases remaining between them. The germline gives CDR1 SEHNR, CDR2 FQNEAQ (reference sequence). This CDR3 has 14 residues. The CDR3 sequence is CASSLVSSYNEQFF. For the CDR3, the DNA is TGTGCCAGCAGCTTAGTGAGCTCCTACAATGAGCAGTTCTTC. Complete variable domain (other parts from reference TRBV7-9 and TRBJ2-1): DTGVSQNPRHKITKRGQNVTFRCDPISEHNRLYWYRQTLGQGPEFLTYFQNEAQLEKSRLLSDRFSAERPKGSFSTLEIQRTEQGDSAMYLCASSLVSSYNEQFFGPGTRLTVL.

The chain uses TRBV20-1 and TRBJ2-7, with a weak D call TRBD1 (5 bases). Germline lookup yields CDR1 DFQATT and CDR2 SNEGSKA (reference sequence). The CDR3 totals 13 residues. V was clipped by 1 base and J by 3 bases, with 10 bases between them. The CDR3 protein is CSARAAGNYEQYF. CDR3 bases: TGCAGTGCTAGAGCGGCAGGGAACTACGAGCAGTACTTC.

The chain couples TRBV14 to TRBJ2-3; D gene ambiguous. Trimming shortened V by 4 bases and J by 0 bases, and 14 bases separated the two germline ends. CDR1 and CDR2 (germline): SGHDN, FVKESK. The CDR3 contains 16 residues. The CDR3 nucleotides read TGTGCCAGCAGCCCCGGGTGGACCGTTAGCACAGATACGCAGTATTTT. As protein: CASSPGWTVSTDTQYF.

The CDR3 nucleotides are TGTGCCAGTAGCGTGGGACAGGGGCCCTTCTATGGCTACACCTTC. Protein sequence: CASSVGQGPFYGYTF. This sequence joins TRBV19 and TRBJ1-2, with 10 bases lining up with TRBD1. V dropped 6 bases and J dropped 4; count of bases not matched to a gene: 8. Looked up from germline, CDR1 is LNHDA and CDR2 is SQIVND (reference sequence). This CDR3 has 15 residues.

The J gene is TRBJ1-1, the V gene TRBV7-9; the D is unclear. Trimming took 5 bases from V and 8 from J, leaving 3 bases between them. This CDR3 region has 9 residues. Germline V CDR1 and CDR2: SEHNR, FQNEAQ (reference sequence). The CDR3 DNA reads as TGTGCCAGCAGCACCGAAGCTTTCTTT. It specifies CASSTEAFF.

This rearrangement joins TRBV7-6 to TRBJ2-5; 7 nucleotides match TRBD2. Germline loops: CDR1 SGHVS, CDR2 FNYEAQ. This CDR3 has 16 amino acids. Unmatched junction bases numbered 5, after V lost 0 bases and J lost 1 base. The CDR3 bases are TGTGCCAGCAGCTTAGCCAGCGGGGCTACCCAAGAGACCCAGTACTTC. It codes for CASSLASGATQETQYF.

V is TRBV10-3 and J is TRBJ2-1; TRBD2 might be the D (6 bases). Germline V lookup: CDR1 ENHRY, CDR2 SYGVKD. This CDR3 spans 19 amino acids. The V gene lost 0 bases and the J gene lost 9 bases, with 27 bases spanning the gap. The CDR3 is CAISESNPLKNNRGSEQFF. The CDR3 DNA reads as TGTGCCATCAGTGAGTCGAACCCCCTAAAAAATAACCGGGGGTCTGAGCAGTTCTTC.

This clonotype has only a few counts. The chain joins TRBV2 to TRBJ1-1, with a weak D call TRBD1 (5 bases). Per germline, CDR1 SNHLY and CDR2 FYNNEI. The V gene lost 3 bases and the J gene lost 1 base, with 6 bases spanning the gap. The CDR3 has 13 residues. CDR3 in amino acids: CASSDGTNTEAFF. CDR3 coding DNA: TGTGCCAGCAGTGACGGGACGAACACTGAAGCTTTCTTT.

This clonotype came up a few times. The rearrangement links TRBV4-1 to TRBJ2-5, with 8 nucleotides matching TRBD2. From germline, CDR1 is MGHRA and CDR2 YSYEKL. The V and J ends lost 1 base and 5 bases, in that order; junction bases with no gene match: 6. This CDR3 spans 15 amino acids. CDR3 amino acids: CASSQGYRGGETQYF. CDR3 nucleotides: TGCGCCAGCAGCCAAGGGTACCGCGGGGGGGAGACCCAGTACTTC.

In DNA, the CDR3 is TGCAGCGTGTTGGGGGATAGGAGTTACGAGCAGTACTTC. Protein sequence: CSVLGDRSYEQYF. The rearrangement joins TRBV20-1 to TRBJ2-7, with D tentatively TRBD1 or TRBD2 (5 bases each). The CDR3 totals 13 residues. The germline gives CDR1 DFQATT, CDR2 SNEGSKA (reference sequence).

The chain recombines TRBV12-3 or TRBV12-4 with TRBJ2-3; 7 bases agree with TRBD2. Unmatched junction bases numbered 3, after V lost 2 bases and J lost 1 base. The CDR3 is made up of 15 amino acids. The CDR3 DNA reads TGTGCCAGCAGTTTAATGGCGGGGGGCACAGATACGCAGTATTTT. Translated: CASSLMAGGTDTQYF.

The chain recombines TRBV11-2 with TRBJ2-7, with 10 bases lining up with TRBD2. The length of the CDR3 is 17 residues. The J segment lost 4 bases and the V segment lost 1 base, leaving 10 bases of the junction unmatched. Germline CDR1 SGHAT, CDR2 FQNNGV. The CDR3 loop is CASSLGVSGLALYEQYF. CDR3 nucleotides: TGTGCCAGCAGCTTAGGAGTTTCGGGACTAGCGCTTTACGAGCAGTACTTC. The full variable domain, rest sourced from reference TRBV11-2 and TRBJ2-7, is EAGVAQSPRYKIIEKRQSVAFWCNPISGHATLYWYQQILGQGPKLLIQFQNNGVVDDSQLPKDRFSAERLKGVDSTLKIQPAKLEDSAVYLCASSLGVSGLALYEQYFGPGTRLTVT.

The rearrangement links TRBV27 to TRBJ1-1, with 9 bases fitting TRBD1. The germline gives CDR1 MNHEY, CDR2 SMNVEV (reference sequence). The V gene end was trimmed by 3 bases and the J gene end by 8 bases; junction bases not matched to a gene: 10. This CDR3 region has 15 residues. CDR3 sequence reads: CASSLPGQGTGEAFF. The CDR3 DNA reads TGTGCCAGCAGTTTGCCCGGACAGGGGACCGGCGAAGCTTTCTTT.

V usage is TRBV9 and J usage is TRBJ2-1; 9 positions match TRBD2. CDR3 length equals 17 residues. Germline lookup yields CDR1 SGDLS and CDR2 YYNGEE. Trimming cost V 4 bases and J 5 bases; bases outside gene matches: 13. The CDR3: CASSLAPLAGANNEQFF. CDR3 in DNA: TGTGCCAGCAGCTTAGCCCCCTTAGCGGGAGCAAACAATGAGCAGTTCTTC.

V usage is TRBV5-5 and J usage is TRBJ1-1, with TRBD1 identical over 9 bases. Trimming cost V 4 bases and J 6 bases; bases outside gene matches: 10. CDR3 length equals 15 residues. Germline V gene sequence: CDR1 SGHKS, CDR2 YYEKEE (reference sequence). The CDR3 here is CASSTGDRASSEAFF. The CDR3 DNA reads TGTGCCAGCAGCACCGGGGACAGGGCAAGTTCTGAAGCTTTCTTT.

The chain joins TRBV19 to TRBJ2-5, with 7 positions matching TRBD1. V gave up 1 base and J gave up 4 bases; unmatched junction bases: 6. Per the germline V gene, CDR1 is LNHDA and CDR2 is SQIVND (reference sequence). The CDR3 consists of 15 residues. The chain's CDR3 is CASSIGDRPRETQYF. The CDR3 coding sequence is TGTGCCAGTAGTATAGGGGACAGACCGAGAGAGACCCAGTACTTC.

This clonotype was found a few times. This rearrangement joins TRBV6-1 to TRBJ2-7; perhaps D is TRBD1 or TRBD2 (5 bases each). The CDR3 sequence is 14 residues long. Germline loops: CDR1 MNHNS, CDR2 SASEGT. V gave up 6 bases and J gave up 12 bases, with 24 bases separating them. CDR3 coding DNA: TGTGCCAGCAGATTCCCGGGACGGAGTTTGGGGTGGTACTTC. Protein: CASRFPGRSLGWYF.

This clonotype was counted only a few times. This chain joins TRBV5-4 and TRBJ2-7, with D uncertain. Per germline, CDR1 SGHNT and CDR2 YYREEE (reference sequence). The CDR3 extends over 14 amino acids. Between the trimmed V and J ends, which lost 1 base and 4 bases, there was a span of 12 bases. CDR3 region: CASSLKGRPYEQYF. Written as DNA, the CDR3 is TGTGCCAGCAGCTTGAAGGGTAGGCCATACGAGCAGTACTTC. The full variable domain, its missing parts supplied by reference TRBV5-4 and TRBJ2-7, is ETGVTQSPTHLIKTRGQQVTLRCSSQSGHNTVSWYQQALGQGPQFIFQYYREEENGRGNFPPRFSGLQFPNYSSELNVNALELDDSALYLCASSLKGRPYEQYFGPGTRLTVT.

This clonotype was observed at least ten times. The chain is built from TRBV5-1 and TRBJ2-7; D unresolved. V dropped 1 base and J dropped 5 bases, with 7 bases sitting between them. The germline gives CDR1 SGHRS, CDR2 YFSETQ. CDR3 length: 12 residues. CDR3 sequence (DNA): TGCGCCAGCAGCTTGAATGGTAACGAGCAGTACTTC. Its protein is CASSLNGNEQYF.

The J gene is TRBJ1-2, the V gene TRBV7-6; D is possibly TRBD1 (6 bases). V lost 3 bases and J lost 8, with 19 bases in between. In germline, CDR1 is SGHVS, CDR2 FNYEAQ. This CDR3 has 15 residues. This chain's CDR3 is CASSLRDTAGRGYTF. DNA for the CDR3: TGTGCCAGCAGCTTGCGGGACACCGCGGGTCGAGGCTACACCTTC.